This T cell receptor (beta chain) was identified in a study of blood T cell repertoires in COVID-19. The data were produced by immunoSEQ multiplex PCR, yet TCRdb's version contains in-frame clones alone and is incomplete. The sample contains approximately 100,000 clones, roughly 76% of which appear only once. Material: peripheral blood. The clonotype originates from a woman of 80 years or more with active or convalescent COVID-19.

The CDR3 loop is CASSDIMGGQGASETQYF. The CDR3 nucleotides read TGTGCCAGTAGTGACATAATGGGGGGACAGGGGGCATCGGAGACCCAGTACTTC. The chain has TRBV19 and TRBJ2-5; 12 nucleotides match TRBD1. The CDR3 totals 18 residues. V gave up 5 bases and J gave up 5 bases; unmatched junction bases: 15. Germline V lookup: CDR1 LNHDA, CDR2 SQIVND (reference sequence).